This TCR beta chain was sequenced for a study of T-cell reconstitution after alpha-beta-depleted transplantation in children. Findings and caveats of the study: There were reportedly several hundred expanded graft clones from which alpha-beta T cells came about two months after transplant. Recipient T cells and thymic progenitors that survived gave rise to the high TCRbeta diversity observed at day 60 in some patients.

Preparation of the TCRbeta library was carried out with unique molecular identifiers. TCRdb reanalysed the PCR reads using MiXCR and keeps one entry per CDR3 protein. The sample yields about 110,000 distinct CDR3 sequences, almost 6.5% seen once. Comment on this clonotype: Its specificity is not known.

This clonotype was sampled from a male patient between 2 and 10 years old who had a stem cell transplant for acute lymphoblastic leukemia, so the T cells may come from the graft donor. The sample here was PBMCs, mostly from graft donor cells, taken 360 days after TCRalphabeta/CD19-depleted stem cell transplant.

DNA of the CDR3: TGTGCCTCGCATACCTACCAAGGGTTTGAGCAGTTCTTC. This sequence encodes CASHTYQGFEQFF. The rearrangement links TRBV30 to TRBJ2-1; D ambiguous. V was cut by 7 bases and J by 9 bases, with 19 bases left in between. Germline CDR1 is GTSNPN and CDR2 is SVGIG (reference sequence). The CDR3 covers 13 residues.